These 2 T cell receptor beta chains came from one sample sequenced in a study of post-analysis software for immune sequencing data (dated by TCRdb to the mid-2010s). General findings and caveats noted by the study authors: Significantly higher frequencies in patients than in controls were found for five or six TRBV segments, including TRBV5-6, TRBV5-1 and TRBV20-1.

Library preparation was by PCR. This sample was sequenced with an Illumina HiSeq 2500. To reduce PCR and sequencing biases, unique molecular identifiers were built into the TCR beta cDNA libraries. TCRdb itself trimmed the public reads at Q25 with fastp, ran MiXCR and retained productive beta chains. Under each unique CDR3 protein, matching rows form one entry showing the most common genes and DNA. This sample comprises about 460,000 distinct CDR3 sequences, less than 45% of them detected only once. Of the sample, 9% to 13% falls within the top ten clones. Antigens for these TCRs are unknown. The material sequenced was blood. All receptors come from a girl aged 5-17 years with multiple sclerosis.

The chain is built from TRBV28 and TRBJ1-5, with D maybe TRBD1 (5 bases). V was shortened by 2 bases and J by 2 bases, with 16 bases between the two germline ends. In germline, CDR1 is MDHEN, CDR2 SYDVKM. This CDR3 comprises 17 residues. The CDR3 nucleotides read TGTGCCAGCAGTTTAAGGGTAAAGGGGATACGCAATCAGCCCCAGCATTTT. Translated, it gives CASSLRVKGIRNQPQHF.

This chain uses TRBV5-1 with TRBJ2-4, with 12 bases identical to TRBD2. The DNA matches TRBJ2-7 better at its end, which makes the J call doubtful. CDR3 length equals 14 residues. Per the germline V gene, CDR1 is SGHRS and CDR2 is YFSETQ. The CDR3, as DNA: TGCGCCAGCAGACGACTAGCGGGAGATGACGAGCAGTACTTC. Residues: CASRRLAGDDEQYF.